These 18 T cell receptor beta chains were sequenced from one sample in a study of breast tumors, draining lymph nodes, adjacent tissues. TCRdb analysed the multiplex PCR reads with MiXCR anew, one entry per CDR3 protein. The sample lists under 110,000 distinct CDR3 sequences, 30% occurring once. Breast cancer patients provided tissue from their axillary draining lymph nodes. The source material was axillary lymph node tissue. The source is a female donor with breast cancer. Some clones in this sample may be carry-over from other donors' samples.

This clonotype was picked up one time. This chain connects TRBV6-2 or TRBV6-3 to TRBJ1-3; no firm D call. Trimming took off 2 bases at V and 0 bases at J, with 8 bases between the two ends. Germline assignment: CDR1 MNHEY and CDR2 SVGEGT. The CDR3 loop spans 15 amino acids. CDR3 sequence (DNA): TGTGCCAGCAGTTACCCGAGAGGCTCTGGAAACACCATATATTTT. It specifies CASSYPRGSGNTIYF.

Regarding this clonotype: Its ends do not fully match the called genes, so a read error is possible. For the CDR3, the DNA is TGTGCAAGCAGCTTAGGACAGGGATCCCAAGAGACCCAGGACTTC. Translated, it gives CASSLGQGSQETQDF. This chain connects TRBV7-7 to TRBJ2-5; 8 bases agree with TRBD1. The CDR3 is made up of 15 amino acids. Germline assignment: CDR1 SSHAT and CDR2 FNYEAQ (reference sequence).

This clonotype was found many times. The chain links TRBV14 to TRBJ2-3; D may be TRBD1 or TRBD2 (5 bases each). CDR1 and CDR2 from the germline V gene are SGHDN and FVKESK. The V gene lost 0 bases and the J gene lost 0 bases, with 34 bases spanning the gap. The CDR3 spans 24 residues. The CDR3 sequence is CASSQDRDLRFWEPSTYSTDTQYF. Written as DNA, the CDR3 is TGTGCCAGCAGCCAAGATCGGGACCTGAGGTTCTGGGAGCCCTCCACTTACAGCACAGATACGCAGTATTTT.

This clonotype qualifies as medium-sized. V usage is TRBV10-3 and J usage is TRBJ2-3; 8 bases align to TRBD2. Per the germline V gene, CDR1 is ENHRY and CDR2 is SYGVKD. J was trimmed by 2 bases and V by 5 bases; bases with no gene match: 6. This CDR3 spans 15 amino acids. The CDR3 DNA follows: TGTGCCATCAGTTGGAGCGGGAGTGCCACAGATACGCAGTATTTT. The encoded protein is CAISWSGSATDTQYF.

In its sample, this clonotype was seen many times. The chain is built from TRBV6-6 and TRBJ2-7; 11 positions agree with TRBD1. With V trimmed by 0 bases and J by 7 bases, 8 bases remained unmatched. The CDR3 loop spans 16 amino acids. CDR1 and CDR2 (germline): MNHNY, SVGAGI (reference sequence). As DNA, the CDR3 is TGTGCCAGCAGTTACTCGAAAGGACAGGGGGCAAGGGAGCAGTACTTC. It specifies CASSYSKGQGAREQYF.

This chain links TRBV19 with TRBJ2-3; 8 positions agree with TRBD1. The CDR3 has 15 residues. The V segment lost 5 bases and the J segment 0 bases; nucleotides outside the gene matches: 4. Per the germline V gene, CDR1 is LNHDA and CDR2 is SQIVND (reference sequence). CDR3 DNA sequence: TGTGCCAGTAGTGGGACAGGAGCTAGCACAGATACGCAGTATTTT. This gives the protein CASSGTGASTDTQYF.

This clonotype was detected many times. The V and J genes are TRBV15 and TRBJ1-5; 7 bases match TRBD1. After removal of 0 bases from V and 0 bases from J, the junction contained 11 bases not matched to a gene. Germline V gives CDR1 LNHNV, CDR2 YYDKDF (reference sequence). This CDR3 has 19 residues. The CDR3 here is CATSRDQDRAVYSNQPQHF. CDR3 DNA sequence: TGTGCCACCAGCAGAGATCAAGACAGGGCCGTGTATAGCAATCAGCCCCAGCATTTT.

In its sample, this clonotype was seen once. An end of the junction differs from the germline gene, which may be a read error. The rearrangement links TRBV20-1 to TRBJ1-5; D gene ambiguous. Germline loops: CDR1 DFQATT, CDR2 SNEGSKA (reference sequence). The CDR3 consists of 14 residues. The CDR3 DNA sequence: TGCTGTGCTAGCTTGGAAGGGAAAAACCCGCCCCAGCATTTT. Its protein is CCASLEGKNPPQHF.

In its sample, this clonotype was seen many times. This chain connects TRBV4-3 to TRBJ1-2, with a tentative D call TRBD1 (5 bases). Trimming cost V 0 bases and J 3 bases, with 11 bases left between them. The V gene's germline CDR1 is LGHNA and CDR2 YSLEER. The length of the CDR3 is 15 residues. CDR3 in DNA: TGCGCCAGCAGCCAAGATTTGGCAGGGTACTATGGCTACACCTTC. Translating gives CASSQDLAGYYGYTF.

This clonotype turned up a few times. The V call is TRBV5-4, the J call TRBJ2-7, with D possibly being TRBD2 (6 bases). Germline-derived CDR1 and CDR2 are SGHNT and YYREEE (reference sequence). This CDR3 comprises 15 residues. V lost 3 bases and J lost 3, with 16 bases in between. CDR3 amino acids: CASSYLGGVGYEQYF. The CDR3 coding sequence is TGTGCCAGCAGCTACCTTGGAGGGGTGGGCTACGAGCAGTACTTC. The variable domain in full, with the rest retrieved from reference TRBV5-4 and TRBJ2-7, is ETGVTQSPTHLIKTRGQQVTLRCSSQSGHNTVSWYQQALGQGPQFIFQYYREEENGRGNFPPRFSGLQFPNYSSELNVNALELDDSALYLCASSYLGGVGYEQYFGPGTRLTVT.

This clonotype has a count of ten or more. The V and J genes are TRBV5-1 and TRBJ2-1; 10 bases line up with TRBD2. V lost 1 base, J lost 1 base, and 2 bases stayed unmatched. CDR3 length: 16 residues. Germline V lookup: CDR1 SGHRS, CDR2 YFSETQ. CDR3 in DNA: TGCGCCAGCAGCTTGACGGGACTAGCGTCCTACAATGAGCAGTTCTTC. Translation gives CASSLTGLASYNEQFF.

In this sample, this clonotype turned up many times. The rearrangement uses TRBV6-1 and TRBJ1-2; D unresolved. The CDR3 loop spans 15 amino acids. CDR1 is MNHNS and CDR2 is SASEGT in the germline V gene. Trimming left V 2 bases short and J 8 bases short, with 18 bases between. CDR3 amino acids: CASSEYGRPTGGYTF. As DNA, the CDR3 is TGTGCCAGCAGTGAATACGGCAGGCCAACTGGGGGCTACACCTTC.

This chain links TRBV24-1 with TRBJ2-2; 10 positions agree with TRBD2. J lost 5 bases, V lost 7 bases, and 0 bases had no gene match. There are 13 residues in the CDR3. From germline, CDR1 is KGHDR and CDR2 SFDVKD. CDR3: CATRTSGTGELFF. The CDR3 DNA sequence: TGTGCCACCAGGACTAGCGGGACCGGGGAGCTGTTTTTT.

There are many counts of this clonotype. The chain has TRBV9 and TRBJ2-7; D gene unclear. In germline, CDR1 is SGDLS, CDR2 YYNGEE. The CDR3 totals 15 residues. V lost 4 bases and J lost 0, with 14 bases in between. CDR3 residues: CASSPSDESSYEQYF. In DNA, the CDR3 is TGTGCCAGCAGCCCCTCAGATGAGAGCTCCTACGAGCAGTACTTC.

This clonotype was counted at least ten times. The junction and the germline gene differ at one end; a read error may be behind it. The rearrangement joins TRBV6-1 to TRBJ1-2; D gene unclear. Germline V gene data show CDR1 as MNHNS and CDR2 as SASEGT. CDR3 length: 16 amino acids. In DNA, the CDR3 is TGTGCCAGCAGTCAAGCGCTACAGACCGTTTACTATGGCTACACCTTC. Residues: CASSQALQTVYYGYTF.

This clonotype was recorded at least ten times. The V and J genes are TRBV20-1 and TRBJ2-4; D not certain. The CDR3 loop spans 10 amino acids. V lost 3 bases and J lost 9, with 6 bases in between. CDR1 DFQATT and CDR2 SNEGSKA come from the germline V gene (reference sequence). The CDR3: CSASSGIQYF. The CDR3 DNA is TGCAGTGCTAGTAGTGGCATTCAGTACTTC.

This clonotype was seen ten or more times. The J gene is TRBJ2-1, the V gene TRBV7-6; 8 nucleotides match TRBD2. CDR1 is SGHVS, CDR2 FNYEAQ, per germline. V dropped 5 bases and J dropped 7; count of bases not matched to a gene: 10. The CDR3 is 15 residues long. The CDR3 DNA is TGTGCCAGCAGCCCCCCCCCGGGACTAGGAAATGAGCAGTTCTTC. Translated: CASSPPPGLGNEQFF.

Regarding this clonotype: No DNA is shown, since the ends of the CDR3 on it are uncertain; the CDR3 is the one TCRdb lists. The chain uses TRBV7-3 and TRBJ2-1; whether TRBD2, the table's D call, matches the DNA was not checked. The CDR3 spans 19 residues, counting both ends. Germline loops: CDR1 SGHTA, CDR2 FQGTGA. The CDR3 protein is CASSFYICSASGLAVAQFF.